Each of the 6 T cell receptor beta chains below was sequenced from the same sample in a study of blood T cell repertoires in COVID-19 (dated by TCRdb to 2020 to 2021). Library preparation used the immunoSEQ multiplex PCR assay. Held by TCRdb, this immuneACCESS table contains in-frame sequences only and omits some clones. Under half of the omission traces to an unresolved V gene where checked; the cause of the rest is unknown. Recorded for this sample are some 260,000 clones; under 85% of them occurred a single time. The ten largest clonotypes hold around 4.1% of the sample. The source material was peripheral blood. The source is a woman in her thirties or forties with active or convalescent COVID-19.

The genes are TRBV14 and TRBJ2-7, with D perhaps TRBD1 (6 bases). V shed 0 bases and J shed 3 bases, with 12 bases lying between them. The CDR3 has 15 amino acids. Germline V gives CDR1 SGHDN, CDR2 FVKESK. The CDR3 protein is CASSQEGNRDYEQYV. The CDR3 nucleotides read TGTGCCAGCAGCCAAGAGGGAAACAGGGACTACGAGCAGTACGTC.

V usage is TRBV30 and J usage is TRBJ2-6; TRBD1 aligns across 10 bases. This CDR3 comprises 16 residues. Germline V CDR1 and CDR2: GTSNPN, SVGIG (reference sequence). V lost 7 bases and J lost 0; bases outside the gene matches: 6. CDR3 in DNA: TGTGCCTACACCCGACAGGGGGCCTCTGGGGCCAACGTCCTGACTTTC. This codes for CAYTRQGASGANVLTF.

The chain is built from TRBV19 and TRBJ1-1; tentative D call: TRBD1 (5 bases). The CDR3 sequence is 15 residues long. Trimming left V 3 bases short and J 1 base short, with 12 bases between. The germline V gene has CDR1 LNHDA and CDR2 SQIVND (reference sequence). CDR3 in amino acids: CASSIQGVENTEAFF. CDR3 nucleotide sequence: TGTGCCAGTAGTATCCAGGGTGTGGAGAACACTGAAGCTTTCTTT.

This clone was observed a few times. The chain employs TRBV2 and TRBJ1-2; no reliable D call. V shed 8 bases and J shed 3 bases, with 10 bases lying between them. The CDR3 sequence is 12 residues long. Germline V CDR1 and CDR2: SNHLY, FYNNEI. Written as DNA, the CDR3 is TGTGCCAGCGAAGCGCGCCACTATGGCTACACCTTC. The encoded protein is CASEARHYGYTF.

The chain employs TRBV18 and TRBJ1-3; TRBD1 might be the D (5 bases). Germline V gene sequence: CDR1 KGHSH, CDR2 LQKENI. Trimming took off 3 bases at V and 3 bases at J, with 12 bases between the two ends. The CDR3 covers 15 residues. This CDR3 is CASSPWADNGNTIYF. The CDR3, as DNA: TGTGCCAGCTCACCGTGGGCGGACAATGGAAACACCATATATTTT.

This chain links TRBV7-9 with TRBJ1-1; no clear D. The CDR3 runs 14 residues. V dropped 1 base and J dropped 8 bases, with 14 bases sitting between them. CDR1 and CDR2 (germline): SEHNR, FQNEAQ (reference sequence). CDR3 amino acids: CASSLVASGGEAFF. The CDR3 coding sequence is TGTGCCAGCAGCTTAGTAGCGTCAGGTGGAGAAGCTTTCTTT.